What follows are 8 T cell receptor beta chains derived from one specimen sequenced in a study of T cell changes during pregnancy in multiple sclerosis. Method: immunoSEQ multiplex PCR; TCRdb's copy keeps in-frame clones and lacks some. The table has 65,000 to 85,000 clones, about 93% seen once; the top ten hold approximately 0.15%. The sample here was CD4+ T cells from peripheral blood mononuclear cells, taken after pregnancy. These receptors were obtained from a female donor with multiple sclerosis, enrolled in a pregnancy study.

The chain couples TRBV30 to TRBJ2-1; TRBD2 might be the D (5 bases). The CDR3 spans 17 residues. V lost 0 bases to trimming and J lost 0 bases, with 15 bases between them. CDR1 and CDR2 (germline): GTSNPN, SVGIG (reference sequence). CDR3 in amino acids: CAWSVPTGIRSYNEQFF. The CDR3 DNA reads TGTGCCTGGAGTGTACCCACCGGGATACGCTCCTACAATGAGCAGTTCTTC. Filled out from reference TRBV30 and TRBJ2-1, the complete variable domain reads SQTIHQWPATLVQPVGSPLSLECTVEGTSNPNLYWYRQAAGRGLQLLFYSVGIGQISSEVPQNLSASRPQDRQFILSSKKLLLSDSGFYLCAWSVPTGIRSYNEQFFGPGTRLTVL.

This chain links TRBV27 with TRBJ2-3, with 7 bases identical to TRBD2. CDR1 MNHEY and CDR2 SMNVEV come from the germline V gene (reference sequence). V shed 5 bases, J shed 1 base, and the junction held 3 bases outside the gene matches. This CDR3 is 14 amino acids long. CDR3 sequence reads: CASSSTSGTDTQYF. Here the CDR3 DNA reads TGTGCCAGCAGTAGTACTAGCGGCACAGATACGCAGTATTTT.

The chain has TRBV7-8 and TRBJ2-7; TRBD2 matches at 11 bases. The germline V gene encodes CDR1 SGHVS and CDR2 FQNEAQ. CDR3 length: 16 residues. V shed 5 bases and J 6 bases; nucleotides not matched to a gene: 12. The CDR3, as DNA: TGTGCCAGCAGCAATGCAATAGCGGGAGGGTGGCGCGAGCAGTACTTC. Translating it yields CASSNAIAGGWREQYF. Together with reference TRBV7-8 and TRBJ2-7, the CDR3 gives the full variable domain: GAGVSQSPRYKVAKRGQDVALRCDPISGHVSLFWYQQALGQGPEFLTYFQNEAQLDKSGLPSDRFFAERPEGSVSTLKIQRTQQEDSAVYLCASSNAIAGGWREQYFGPGTRLTVT.

CDR3 amino acids: CASSLGGTNYNEQFF. The CDR3 DNA follows: TGCGCCAGCAGCTTGGGCGGGACTAACTACAATGAGCAGTTCTTC. The chain carries TRBV5-1 and TRBJ2-1, with TRBD2 identical over 7 bases. The trim removed 0 bases at V and 3 bases at J, leaving 3 bases unmatched. The CDR3 totals 15 residues. From germline, CDR1 is SGHRS and CDR2 YFSETQ.

J is TRBJ2-5 and V is TRBV19; TRBD1 is a possible D gene (6 bases). CDR1 is LNHDA, CDR2 SQIVND, per germline (reference sequence). This CDR3 has 15 amino acids. Trimming took off 6 bases at V and 3 bases at J, with 17 bases between the two ends. The CDR3 sequence is CASSPTGWGKETQYF. The DNA for the CDR3 is TGTGCCAGTAGCCCCACAGGGTGGGGAAAAGAGACCCAGTACTTC.

J is TRBJ1-2 and V is TRBV7-9, with 7 bases identical to TRBD1. V lost 5 bases to trimming and J lost 4 bases; unmatched junction nucleotides: 10. The CDR3 totals 15 residues. Germline CDR1 and CDR2: SEHNR and FQNEAQ (reference sequence). Here the CDR3 reads CASSRSLGTAYGYTF. The CDR3 DNA reads TGTGCCAGCAGCCGCTCTCTGGGGACAGCCTATGGCTACACCTTC. Full variable domain (outside the CDR3, taken from reference TRBV7-9 and TRBJ1-2): DTGVSQNPRHKITKRGQNVTFRCDPISEHNRLYWYRQTLGQGPEFLTYFQNEAQLEKSRLLSDRFSAERPKGSFSTLEIQRTEQGDSAMYLCASSRSLGTAYGYTFGSGTRLTVV.

V is TRBV28 and J is TRBJ1-5, with 11 positions matching TRBD1. The junction had 4 bases not matched to a gene; V was cut back by 6 bases and J by 6 bases. Germline V gene sequence: CDR1 MDHEN, CDR2 SYDVKM. This CDR3 comprises 14 residues. For the CDR3, the DNA is TGTGCCAGCAGCTCCGGGACAGGGGGTCAGCCCCAGCATTTT. It is translated as CASSSGTGGQPQHF.

This clone was found once. This chain joins TRBV11-2 and TRBJ1-4; D remains unclear. V shed 0 bases and J shed 8 bases, with 13 bases lying between them. The CDR3 contains 15 residues. Germline V lookup: CDR1 SGHAT, CDR2 FQNNGV. CDR3: CASSLDLGGGEKLFF. The CDR3 region has the DNA TGTGCCAGCAGCTTAGATCTAGGCGGTGGGGAAAAACTGTTTTTT.